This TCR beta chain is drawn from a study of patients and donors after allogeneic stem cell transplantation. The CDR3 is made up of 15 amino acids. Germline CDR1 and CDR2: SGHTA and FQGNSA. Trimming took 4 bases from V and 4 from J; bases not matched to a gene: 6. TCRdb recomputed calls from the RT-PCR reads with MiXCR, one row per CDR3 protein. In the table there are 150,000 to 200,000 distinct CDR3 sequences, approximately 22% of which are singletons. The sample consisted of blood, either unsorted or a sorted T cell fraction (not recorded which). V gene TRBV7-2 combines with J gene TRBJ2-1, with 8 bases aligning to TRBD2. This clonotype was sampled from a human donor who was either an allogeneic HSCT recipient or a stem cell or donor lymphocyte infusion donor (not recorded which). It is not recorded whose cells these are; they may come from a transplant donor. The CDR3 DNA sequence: TGTGCCAGCAGCTGGCGGGCGGGAGGTTACAATGAGCAGTTCTTC. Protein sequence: CASSWRAGGYNEQFF.